The rows below give T cell receptor beta chains drawn from one sample of a study of CD8+ T cells in alopecia areata. TCRdb's table, derived via immunoSEQ multiplex PCR, lists solely in-frame clones and lacks some. The data show under 150,000 clones, about 50% seen once. The source was CD4+ T cells sorted from blood, collected at week 4, from a patient treated with tofacitinib. Receptors originate from a human donor with alopecia areata. CDR3s include the opening cysteine and the closing phenylalanine or tryptophan. A D gene is named only where the DNA matches it firmly. Size is stated for part of the rows, as once, few or many counts, or as a class when the clone is expanded.

>TRBJ2-3|few|TRBD2|TRBV29-1
CSGGGVVTDTQYF
TGCAGCGGCGGGGGTGTTGTCACAGATACGCAGTATTTT
>TRBJ2-1|few|NA|TRBV9
CASSARGRDEQFF
TGTGCCAGCAGCGCGCGGGGGCGGGATGAGCAGTTCTTC
>TRBJ2-7|NA|NA|TRBV19
CASSISSNGGQYF
TGTGCCAGTAGTATTTCGTCGAACGGAGGTCAGTACTTC
>TRBJ1-2|NA|NA|TRBV30
CAWRGSPLLLGYTF
TGTGCCTGGAGGGGCAGCCCACTTCTTCTTGGCTACACCTTC
>TRBJ1-2|few|NA|TRBV29-1
CSVEFRMRRGIYGYTF
TGCAGCGTTGAGTTCCGGATGCGCCGGGGCATCTATGGCTACACCTTC
>TRBJ2-5|NA|NA|TRBV7-8
CASSLVVRETQYF
TGTGCCAGCAGCTTAGTGGTGCGCGAGACCCAGTACTTC
>TRBJ2-6|NA|NA|TRBV30
CAWSAGANVLTF
TGTGCCTGGAGTGCTGGGGCCAACGTCCTGACTTTC
>TRBJ2-2|once|TRBD1|TRBV5-6
CASRSGQGMNTGELFF
TGTGCCAGCAGATCGGGACAGGGGATGAACACCGGGGAGCTGTTTTTT
>TRBJ2-2|many|TRBD1|TRBV7-9
CASSPPRDRGRAGELFF
TGTGCCAGCAGCCCACCGCGGGACAGGGGGCGAGCCGGGGAGCTGTTTTTT
>TRBJ2-7|NA|TRBD2|TRBV29-1
CSVERGLAGGEQYF
TGCAGCGTTGAACGGGGACTAGCGGGAGGCGAGCAGTACTTC
>TRBJ1-1|NA|NA|TRBV29-1
CSVHRNTEAFF
TGCAGCGTTCACAGGAACACTGAAGCTTTCTTT
>TRBJ2-1|NA|NA|TRBV7-3
CASSLSGRTHNEQFF
TGTGCCAGCAGCTTGTCAGGGAGAACGCACAATGAGCAGTTCTTC
>TRBJ2-3|few|NA|TRBV18
CASSPAPDTQYF
TGTGCCAGCTCACCGGCTCCCGATACGCAGTATTTT
>TRBJ2-6|few|TRBD1|TRBV19
CASNDRGASGANVLTF
TGTGCCAGTAATGACAGGGGAGCCTCTGGGGCCAACGTCCTGACTTTC
>TRBJ1-2|few|NA|TRBV29-1
CSVREGPGSGYTF
TGCAGCGTGCGTGAAGGGCCGGGAAGTGGCTACACCTTC
>TRBJ1-1|NA|NA|TRBV11-2
CASSLGGNTEAFF
TGTGCCAGCAGCTTAGGGGGGAACACTGAAGCTTTCTTT
>TRBJ1-2|NA|NA|TRBV6-6
CASSYSGRNGYTF
TGTGCCAGCAGTTACTCAGGGCGGAATGGCTACACCTTC
>TRBJ1-5|NA|NA|TRBV5-6
CASSFSGALSNQPQHF
TGTGCCAGCAGCTTCTCAGGGGCGTTAAGCAATCAGCCCCAGCATTTT
>TRBJ1-5|once|NA|TRBV30
CAWSEGGTGQPQHF
TGTGCCTGGAGCGAAGGAGGGACGGGTCAGCCCCAGCATTTT
>TRBJ2-7|NA|TRBD2|TRBV5-6
CASSLGLAGTYEQYF
TGTGCCAGCAGCCTGGGACTAGCGGGCACCTACGAGCAGTACTTC
>TRBJ2-7|NA|TRBD1|TRBV30
CAWLSPGQATYEQYF
TGTGCCTGGTTATCTCCGGGACAGGCAACCTACGAGCAGTACTTC
>TRBJ2-1|NA|TRBD1|TRBV5-1
CASSPPGQGIHNEQFF
TGCGCCAGCAGCCCACCGGGACAGGGTATCCACAATGAGCAGTTCTTC
>TRBJ2-3|few|NA|TRBV10-3
CAISLTSSDTQYF
TGTGCCATCAGCCTGACTAGTTCGGATACGCAGTATTTT
>TRBJ1-5|once|TRBD1|TRBV15
CATSTLRAGTGLPQHF
TGTGCCACCAGCACCTTACGGGCGGGGACAGGGCTACCCCAGCATTTT
>TRBJ2-7|few|NA|TRBV29-1
CSVSSVAYEQYF
TGCAGCGTATCTAGCGTTGCCTACGAGCAGTACTTC
>TRBJ1-1|NA|NA|TRBV29-1
CSAIPTGKGNTEAFF
TGCAGCGCAATACCTACAGGGAAGGGGAACACTGAAGCTTTCTTT
>TRBJ1-2|NA|NA|TRBV27
CASSFDPSRGYTF
TGTGCCAGCAGTTTTGACCCGAGTCGGGGCTACACCTTC
>TRBJ2-5|NA|NA|TRBV29-1
CSVEDYAGHQETQYF
TGCAGCGTTGAAGATTATGCAGGCCACCAAGAGACCCAGTACTTC
>TRBJ2-5|once|NA|TRBV30
CAWSVGETQYF
TGTGCCTGGAGTGTAGGCGAGACCCAGTACTTC
>TRBJ2-2|NA|TRBD2|TRBV30
CAWSREGGRTGELFF
TGTGCCTGGTCTAGGGAGGGAGGGCGAACCGGGGAGCTGTTTTTT
>TRBJ1-1|few|NA|TRBV6-5
CASSYDRGTAFF
TGTGCCAGCAGTTACGATCGGGGCACAGCTTTCTTT
>TRBJ1-3|few|NA|TRBV30
CAWGYGGVTGNTIYF
TGTGCCTGGGGGTACGGGGGAGTCACTGGAAACACCATATATTTT
>TRBJ2-1|NA|TRBD1|TRBV25-1
CASRAGGNEQFF
TGTGCCAGCAGAGCAGGGGGCAATGAGCAGTTCTTC
>TRBJ2-3|NA|NA|TRBV29-1
CSVGRGGNTDTQYF
TGCAGCGTTGGCAGGGGAGGAAACACAGATACGCAGTATTTT
>TRBJ2-7|NA|TRBD2|TRBV2
CASSCEAGGCEQYF
TGTGCCAGCAGTTGCGAAGCGGGAGGGTGCGAGCAGTACTTC
>TRBJ1-1|NA|NA|TRBV30
CAWSVGNTEAFF
TGTGCCTGGAGTGTGGGGAACACTGAAGCTTTCTTT
>TRBJ1-2|NA|NA|TRBV29-1
CSVGRNQNNYGYTF
TGCAGCGTTGGACGGAACCAGAATAACTATGGCTACACCTTC
>TRBJ2-7|many|NA|TRBV27
CASSSYRVSEQYF
TGTGCCAGCAGTTCCTACAGAGTGAGCGAGCAGTACTTC
>TRBJ1-4|many|NA|TRBV29-1
CSVDREEKLFF
TGCAGCGTTGACAGGGAGGAAAAACTGTTTTTT
>TRBJ1-2|NA|TRBD1|TRBV6-6
CASSLPGQGANYGYTF
TGTGCCAGCAGTCTACCGGGACAGGGAGCTAACTATGGCTACACCTTC
>TRBJ1-2|few|NA|TRBV27
CASSSWGVEKGNYGYTF
TGTGCCAGCAGCTCATGGGGGGTTGAGAAGGGAAACTATGGCTACACCTTC
>TRBJ2-7|NA|TRBD1|TRBV28
CASVDRGTYEQYF
TGTGCCAGCGTAGACAGGGGAACCTACGAGCAGTACTTC
>TRBJ1-2|NA|NA|TRBV30
CAWSVLSGNGYTF
TGTGCCTGGAGTGTACTGTCTGGGAATGGCTACACCTTC
>TRBJ2-3|few|TRBD2|TRBV29-1
CSVRGLALDTQYF
TGCAGCGTTCGGGGACTAGCCTTAGATACGCAGTATTTT
>TRBJ2-7|NA|TRBD2|TRBV18
CASSPGEGPYEQYF
TGTGCCAGCTCACCGGGGGAGGGTCCCTACGAGCAGTACTTC
>TRBJ1-2|NA|NA|TRBV6-5
CASSLQGGGNTYGYTF
TGTGCCAGCAGTTTACAGGGCGGGGGCAACACTTATGGCTACACCTTC
>TRBJ2-1|NA|NA|TRBV28
CASSPIGEGVYEQFF
TGTGCCAGCAGTCCCATAGGTGAGGGGGTCTACGAGCAGTTCTTC
>TRBJ2-2|NA|NA|TRBV29-1
CSARSNTGELFF
TGCAGCGCAAGATCTAACACCGGGGAGCTGTTTTTT
>TRBJ1-4|NA|NA|TRBV30
CAWTPIPSNEKLFF
TGTGCCTGGACCCCGATTCCGAGCAATGAAAAACTGTTTTTT
>TRBJ2-2|NA|NA|TRBV29-1
CSARGTITGELFF
TGCAGCGCTCGGGGAACGATAACCGGGGAGCTGTTTTTT
>TRBJ1-1|NA|TRBD1|TRBV29-1
CSVGTAGTGVPNTEAFF
TGCAGCGTAGGTACCGCCGGGACAGGGGTTCCGAACACTGAAGCTTTCTTT
>TRBJ2-2|NA|NA|TRBV30
CAWSGWGNTGELFF
TGTGCCTGGAGTGGTTGGGGTAACACCGGGGAGCTGTTTTTT
>TRBJ2-1|NA|NA|TRBV21-1
CASSITGGGSYNEQFF
TGTGCCAGCAGCATCACAGGGGGCGGATCCTACAATGAGCAGTTCTTC
>TRBJ2-7|NA|TRBD2|TRBV5-4
CASSLAAGGPFEQYF
TGTGCCAGCAGCCTAGCAGCGGGAGGGCCCTTCGAGCAGTACTTC
>TRBJ1-4|many|NA|TRBV30
CAWSAGPLEKLFF
TGTGCCTGGAGCGCCGGTCCACTAGAAAAACTGTTTTTT
>TRBJ1-1|NA|NA|TRBV25-1
CASGRNTEAFF
TGTGCCAGCGGTAGGAACACTGAAGCTTTCTTT
>TRBJ2-3|NA|NA|TRBV30
CAWSAHYGRSTDTQYF
TGTGCCTGGAGTGCCCACTACGGGAGAAGCACAGATACGCAGTATTTT
>TRBJ2-7|NA|TRBD1|TRBV25-1
CASSALGTGSYEQYF
TGTGCCAGCAGTGCTCTTGGGACAGGGTCCTACGAGCAGTACTTC